This T cell receptor (beta chain) appears in the sequencing data of a study of beta chain features in type 1 diabetes. Study details: Age, gender, cell numbers and subset yield matched between patients and controls.

Sequencing targeted expressed TCRB transcripts, as all isolated RNA had been reverse transcribed. This table comes from immunoSEQ multiplex PCR, and its TCRdb copy is limited to in-frame clones, with some not included. The data show 38,000 or so clones, with around 60% seen just once and around 2% held by the top ten. This clone has only one observation. CDR3 length: 16 residues. V shed 8 bases, J shed 4 bases, and the junction held 13 bases outside the gene matches. CDR1 MNHEY and CDR2 SMNVEV come from the germline V gene (reference sequence). Material for sequencing was Tregs from blood. The rearrangement uses TRBV27 and TRBJ2-1; 8 nucleotides match TRBD1. The sequence was obtained from a woman in her thirties in good health. CDR3 nucleotide sequence: TGTGCCAGCCTCCCTCTCGGACAGGGAGAATACAATGAGCAGTTCTTC. Its translation is CASLPLGQGEYNEQFF.